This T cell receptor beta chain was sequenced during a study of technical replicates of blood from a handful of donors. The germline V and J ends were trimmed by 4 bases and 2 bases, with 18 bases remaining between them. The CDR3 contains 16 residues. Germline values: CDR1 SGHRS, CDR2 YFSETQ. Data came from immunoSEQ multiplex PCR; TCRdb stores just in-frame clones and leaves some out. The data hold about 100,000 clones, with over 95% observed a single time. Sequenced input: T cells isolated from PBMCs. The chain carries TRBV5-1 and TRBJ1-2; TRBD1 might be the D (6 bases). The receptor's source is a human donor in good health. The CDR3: CASSLLTTDRNYGYTF. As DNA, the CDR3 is TGCGCCAGCAGCCTGCTAACAACGGACAGAAACTATGGCTACACCTTC. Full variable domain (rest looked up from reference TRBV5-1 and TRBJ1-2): KAGVTQTPRYLIKTRGQQVTLSCSPISGHRSVSWYQQTPGQGLQFLFEYFSETQRNKGNFPGRFSGRQFSNSRSEMNVSTLELGDSALYLCASSLLTTDRNYGYTFGSGTRLTVV.